This is a list of T cell receptor beta chains from one sample in a study of T cells in localized non-small cell lung cancer. TCRdb's table, derived via immunoSEQ multiplex PCR, lists solely in-frame clones and lacks some. The table records some 22,000 clones, more than 75% of them present only once. This specimen consisted of peripheral blood, obtained before any cancer treatment. The receptors were gathered from a male donor at least 60 years old with stage I squamous cell lung carcinoma. Each CDR3 is given with its conserved first and last residue. Each record gives: V gene, J gene, clone size, D gene, CDR3 protein, CDR3 DNA. D genes are given only for firm matches. Clone size is not always given. Where it is, it says once, few, many or a class for expanded clones.

>TRBV6-1|TRBJ2-7|-|-
CASKKAPDGYEQYF
TGTGCCAGCAAAAAGGCCCCGGACGGTTACGAGCAGTACTTC
>TRBV7-9|TRBJ2-3|-|TRBD1
CASSLDGTGVFTDTQYF
TGTGCCAGCAGCTTAGACGGGACAGGGGTCTTCACAGATACGCAGTATTTT
>TRBV7-9|TRBJ1-3|-|TRBD1
CASSPRQGGWDTIYF
TGTGCCAGCAGCCCGCGACAGGGAGGTTGGGACACCATATATTTT
>TRBV5-1|TRBJ2-5|-|TRBD2
CASSLRGERGPQETQYF
TGCGCCAGCAGCTTACGAGGGGAGCGGGGGCCCCAAGAGACCCAGTACTTC
>TRBV29-1|TRBJ1-3|-|-
CSVSRGNTIYF
TGCAGCGTGTCCCGTGGAAACACCATATATTTT
>TRBV19|TRBJ1-5|-|-
CASGGHSNQPQHF
TGTGCCAGTGGCGGCCATAGCAATCAGCCCCAGCATTTT
>TRBV18|TRBJ2-5|-|-
CASSLGGYQETQYF
TGTGCCAGCTCACTCGGCGGGTACCAAGAGACCCAGTACTTC
>TRBV30|TRBJ2-1|-|TRBD2
CAGATSGVYNEQFF
TGTGCCGGCGCGACTAGCGGGGTGTACAATGAGCAGTTCTTC
>TRBV19|TRBJ1-2|-|TRBD1
CASSPRTGLVLGGYTF
TGTGCCAGTAGCCCAAGGACAGGATTGGTCCTGGGGGGCTACACCTTC
>TRBV29-1|TRBJ1-6|medium-sized|-
CSASQGLNSPLHF
TGCAGCGCCTCTCAGGGCCTTAATTCACCCCTCCACTTT
>TRBV6-7|TRBJ1-1|-|TRBD1
CASRKQGAVEAFF
TGTGCCAGCAGGAAACAGGGGGCGGTTGAAGCTTTCTTT
>TRBV6-4|TRBJ1-4|-|-
CASSAGASGKLFF
TGTGCCAGCAGTGCGGGGGCTAGCGGAAAACTGTTTTTT
>TRBV2|TRBJ2-5|-|-
CASRMGRIETQYF
TGTGCCAGCAGGATGGGTCGAATAGAGACCCAGTACTTC
>TRBV5-4|TRBJ2-3|-|TRBD2
CASSQRGGRGNTQYF
TGTGCCAGCAGCCAGCGAGGAGGGAGGGGCAATACGCAGTATTTT
>TRBV19|TRBJ2-2|-|-
CASSIAPGNTGELFF
TGTGCCAGTAGTATAGCTCCAGGGAACACCGGGGAGCTGTTTTTT
>TRBV30|TRBJ1-4|-|TRBD1
CAWSYFWGQTREKLFF
TGTGCCTGGAGTTATTTTTGGGGACAGACCCGGGAAAAACTGTTTTTT
>TRBV19|TRBJ2-7|-|TRBD1
CASTGTGNPYEQYF
TGTGCCAGTACCGGGACAGGGAACCCCTACGAGCAGTACTTC
>TRBV5-1|TRBJ2-7|-|TRBD1
CASSSTGGSYEQYF
TGCGCCAGCAGCTCTACAGGGGGTTCCTACGAGCAGTACTTC
>TRBV2|TRBJ1-2|-|TRBD1
CASRGNMGTGGYTF
TGTGCCAGCAGGGGTAACATGGGGACAGGTGGCTACACCTTC
>TRBV25-1|TRBJ2-1|-|TRBD1
CASRGQGDYNEQFF
TGTGCCAGCAGGGGACAGGGTGATTACAATGAGCAGTTCTTC
>TRBV20-1|TRBJ1-2|once|-
CSAVRNYGYTF
TGCAGTGCTGTACGTAACTATGGCTACACCTTC
>TRBV4-1|TRBJ1-5|-|-
CASSQNLLGAAQHF
TGCGCCAGCAGCCAAAACCTATTGGGTGCGGCCCAGCATTTT
>TRBV19|TRBJ1-1|-|-
CASSRQEGLNTEAFF
TGTGCCAGTAGCAGACAGGAGGGTTTGAACACTGAAGCTTTCTTT
>TRBV5-1|TRBJ1-1|-|TRBD1
CASRWDRDTEAFF
TGCGCCAGCCGCTGGGACAGGGACACTGAAGCTTTCTTT
>TRBV28|TRBJ2-7|-|-
CASSFVGYEQYF
TGTGCCAGCAGTTTTGTGGGATACGAGCAGTACTTC
>TRBV7-2|TRBJ1-3|-|TRBD1
CASSPTGAPGNTIYF
TGTGCCAGCAGCCCGACAGGGGCGCCTGGAAACACCATATATTTT
>TRBV11-2|TRBJ1-2|-|TRBD1
CASRPGRGGAYGYTF
TGTGCCAGCAGACCCGGGAGAGGGGGCGCCTATGGCTACACCTTC
>TRBV7-9|TRBJ1-2|-|-
CASSSGLNYGYTF
TGTGCCAGCAGCTCCGGGCTTAACTATGGCTACACCTTC
>TRBV29-1|TRBJ1-2|-|-
CSARLNDFWGTNYGYTF
TGCAGCGCCCGACTGAACGACTTTTGGGGTACTAACTATGGCTACACCTTC
>TRBV7-8|TRBJ1-2|-|-
CASSLVPNSGGYTF
TGTGCCAGCAGCTTAGTCCCTAACTCTGGGGGCTACACCTTC
>TRBV6-5|TRBJ2-1|-|-
CASRFRDLAHEQFF
TGTGCCAGCAGGTTCCGGGACCTTGCCCATGAGCAGTTCTTC
>TRBV18|TRBJ1-5|few|-
CASSPSIYQPQHF
TGTGCCAGCTCACCTTCGATCTATCAGCCCCAGCATTTT
>TRBV5-6|TRBJ1-5|-|-
CASSLGTAQPQHF
TGTGCCAGCAGCTTGGGAACAGCCCAGCCCCAGCATTTT
>TRBV15|TRBJ1-2|once|-
CATSRVGGLDYGYTF
TGTGCCACCAGCAGAGTAGGGGGTCTTGATTATGGCTACACCTTC
>TRBV30|TRBJ2-2|-|-
CAWSGSLTLNTGELFF
TGTGCCTGGAGTGGAAGTCTGACTCTGAACACCGGGGAGCTGTTTTTT
>TRBV7-2|TRBJ2-7|-|TRBD1
CASSLASGTGGAEQYF
TGTGCCAGCAGCTTAGCCTCCGGGACAGGGGGAGCCGAGCAGTACTTC